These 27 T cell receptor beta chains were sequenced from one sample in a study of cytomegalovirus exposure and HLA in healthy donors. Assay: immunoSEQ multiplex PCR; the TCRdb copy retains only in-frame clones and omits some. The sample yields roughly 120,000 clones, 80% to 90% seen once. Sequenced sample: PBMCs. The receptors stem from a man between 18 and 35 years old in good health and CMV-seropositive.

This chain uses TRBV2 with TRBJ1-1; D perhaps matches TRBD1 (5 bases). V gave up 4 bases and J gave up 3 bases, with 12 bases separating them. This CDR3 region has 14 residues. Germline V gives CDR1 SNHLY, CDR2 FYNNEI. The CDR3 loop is CASSVRQPYTEAFF. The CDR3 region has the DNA TGTGCCAGCAGTGTAAGACAGCCCTACACTGAAGCTTTCTTT.

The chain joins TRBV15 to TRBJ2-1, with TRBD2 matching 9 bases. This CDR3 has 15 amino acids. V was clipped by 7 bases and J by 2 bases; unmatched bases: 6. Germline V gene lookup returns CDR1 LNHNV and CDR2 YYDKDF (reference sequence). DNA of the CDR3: TGTGCCACCAAGAGCGGGGGGAAGACCTACAATGAGCAGTTCTTC. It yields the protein CATKSGGKTYNEQFF.

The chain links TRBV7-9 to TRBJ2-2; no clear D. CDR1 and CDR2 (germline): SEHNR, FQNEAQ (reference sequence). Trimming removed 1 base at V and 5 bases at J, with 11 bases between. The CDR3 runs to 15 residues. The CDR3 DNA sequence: TGTGCCAGCAGCTTAGACGCAGGCCCTACCGGGGAGCTGTTTTTT. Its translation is CASSLDAGPTGELFF.

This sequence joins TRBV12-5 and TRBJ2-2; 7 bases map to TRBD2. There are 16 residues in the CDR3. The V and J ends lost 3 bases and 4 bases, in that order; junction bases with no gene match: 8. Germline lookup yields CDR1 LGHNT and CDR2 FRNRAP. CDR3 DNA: TGTGCTAGTGGTTTAATGGGAGGGGCCATCACCGGGGAGCTGTTTTTT. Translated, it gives CASGLMGGAITGELFF.

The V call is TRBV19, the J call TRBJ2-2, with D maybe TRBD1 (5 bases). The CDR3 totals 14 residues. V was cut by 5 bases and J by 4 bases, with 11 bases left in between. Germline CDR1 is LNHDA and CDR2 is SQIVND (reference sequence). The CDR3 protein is CASSRRQSTGELFF. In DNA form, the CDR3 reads TGTGCCAGTAGTCGCAGACAGAGCACCGGGGAGCTGTTTTTT.

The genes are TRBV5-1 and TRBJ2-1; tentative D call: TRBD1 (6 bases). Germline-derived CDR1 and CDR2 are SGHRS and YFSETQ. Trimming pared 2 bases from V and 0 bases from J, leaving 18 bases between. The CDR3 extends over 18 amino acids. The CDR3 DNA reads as TGCGCCAGCAGCTTCACAGGGTCACAGGTTTTCTCCTACAATGAGCAGTTCTTC. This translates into CASSFTGSQVFSYNEQFF.

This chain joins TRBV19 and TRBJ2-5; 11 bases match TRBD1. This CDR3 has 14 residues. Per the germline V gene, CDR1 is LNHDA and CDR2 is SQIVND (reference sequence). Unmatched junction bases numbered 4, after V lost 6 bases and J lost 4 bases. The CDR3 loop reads CASRPDRGRETQYF. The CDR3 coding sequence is TGTGCCAGTAGACCGGACAGGGGGCGAGAGACCCAGTACTTC.

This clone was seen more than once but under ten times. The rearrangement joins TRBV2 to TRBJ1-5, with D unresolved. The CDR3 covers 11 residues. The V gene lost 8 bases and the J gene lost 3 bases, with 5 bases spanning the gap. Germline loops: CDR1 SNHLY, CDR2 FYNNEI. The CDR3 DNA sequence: TGTGCCAGCGGACTCAATCAGCCCCAGCATTTT. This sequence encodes CASGLNQPQHF. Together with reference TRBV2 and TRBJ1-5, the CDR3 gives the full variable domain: EPEVTQTPSHQVTQMGQEVILRCVPISNHLYFYWYRQILGQKVEFLVSFYNNEISEKSEIFDDQFSVERPDGSNFTLKIRSTKLEDSAMYFCASGLNQPQHFGDGTRLSIL.

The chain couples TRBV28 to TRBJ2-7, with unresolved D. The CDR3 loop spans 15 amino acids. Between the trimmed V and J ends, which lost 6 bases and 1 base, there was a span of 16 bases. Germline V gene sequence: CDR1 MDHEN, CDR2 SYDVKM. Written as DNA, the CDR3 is TGTGCCAGCAGCCCCGGTTTGGGCCCTTCCTACGAGCAGTACTTC. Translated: CASSPGLGPSYEQYF.

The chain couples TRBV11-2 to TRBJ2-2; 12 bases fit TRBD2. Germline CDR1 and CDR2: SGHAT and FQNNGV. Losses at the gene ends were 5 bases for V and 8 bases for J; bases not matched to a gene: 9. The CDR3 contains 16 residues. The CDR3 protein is CASSPRTSGAVGELFF. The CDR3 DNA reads TGTGCCAGCAGCCCCCGGACTAGCGGGGCCGTAGGGGAGCTGTTTTTT.

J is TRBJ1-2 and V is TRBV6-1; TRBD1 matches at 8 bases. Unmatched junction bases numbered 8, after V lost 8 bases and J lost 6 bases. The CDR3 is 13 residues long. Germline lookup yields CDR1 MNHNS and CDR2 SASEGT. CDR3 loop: CASGDRGVDGYTF. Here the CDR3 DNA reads TGTGCCAGCGGCGACAGGGGAGTGGATGGCTACACCTTC.

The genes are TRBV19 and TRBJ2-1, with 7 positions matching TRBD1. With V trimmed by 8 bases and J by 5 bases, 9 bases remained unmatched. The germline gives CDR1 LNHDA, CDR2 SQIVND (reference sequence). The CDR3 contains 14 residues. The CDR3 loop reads CASRDETGNNEQFF. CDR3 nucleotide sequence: TGTGCCAGTCGAGACGAGACAGGGAACAATGAGCAGTTCTTC.

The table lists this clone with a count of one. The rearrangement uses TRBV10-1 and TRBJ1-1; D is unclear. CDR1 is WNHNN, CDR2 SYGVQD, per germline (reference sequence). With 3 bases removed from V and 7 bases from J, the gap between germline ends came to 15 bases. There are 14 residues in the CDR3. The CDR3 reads CASSDQVGRVEAFF. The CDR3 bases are TGCGCCAGCAGTGATCAAGTGGGTCGGGTTGAAGCTTTCTTT.

In DNA, the CDR3 is TGTGCCAGCAGCCTGACAGGGAACGAGCAGTACTTC. This encodes CASSLTGNEQYF. V gene TRBV9 combines with J gene TRBJ2-7, with TRBD1 matching 7 bases. Losses at the gene ends were 4 bases for V and 5 bases for J; bases not matched to a gene: 3. Germline values: CDR1 SGDLS, CDR2 YYNGEE. The CDR3 covers 12 residues.

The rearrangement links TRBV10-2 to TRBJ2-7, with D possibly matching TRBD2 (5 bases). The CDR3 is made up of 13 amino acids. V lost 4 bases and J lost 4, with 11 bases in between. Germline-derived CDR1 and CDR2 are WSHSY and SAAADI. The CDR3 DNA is TGCGCCAGCAGTGTAGCAGGCGGGTACGAGCAGTACTTC. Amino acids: CASSVAGGYEQYF.

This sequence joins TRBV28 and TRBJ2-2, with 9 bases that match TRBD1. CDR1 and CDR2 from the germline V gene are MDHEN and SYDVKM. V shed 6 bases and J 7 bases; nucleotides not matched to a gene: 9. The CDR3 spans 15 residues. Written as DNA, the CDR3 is TGTGCCAGCAGCCGCCGGGACAGGGCGGGCGGGGAGCTGTTTTTT. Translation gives CASSRRDRAGGELFF.

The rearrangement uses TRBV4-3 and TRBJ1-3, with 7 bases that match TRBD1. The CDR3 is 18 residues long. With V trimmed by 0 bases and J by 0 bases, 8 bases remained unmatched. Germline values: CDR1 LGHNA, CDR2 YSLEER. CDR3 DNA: TGCGCCAGCAGCCAAGAGGGGTGGGCAGGGGGCTCTGGAAACACCATATATTTT. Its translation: CASSQEGWAGGSGNTIYF.

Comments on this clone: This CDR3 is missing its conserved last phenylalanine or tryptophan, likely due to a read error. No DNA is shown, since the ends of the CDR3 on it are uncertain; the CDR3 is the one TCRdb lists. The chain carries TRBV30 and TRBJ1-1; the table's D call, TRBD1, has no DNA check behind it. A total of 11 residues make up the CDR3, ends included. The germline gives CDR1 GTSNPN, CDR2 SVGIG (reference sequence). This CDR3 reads CAWSVLSLRGI.

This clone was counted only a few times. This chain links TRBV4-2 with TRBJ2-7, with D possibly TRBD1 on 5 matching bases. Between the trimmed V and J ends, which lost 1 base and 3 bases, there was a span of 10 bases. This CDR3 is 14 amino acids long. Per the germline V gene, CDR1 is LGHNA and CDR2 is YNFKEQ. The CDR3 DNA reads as TGTGCCAGCAGCCAAGCCTCCCAGGGCTACGAGCAGTACTTC. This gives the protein CASSQASQGYEQYF.

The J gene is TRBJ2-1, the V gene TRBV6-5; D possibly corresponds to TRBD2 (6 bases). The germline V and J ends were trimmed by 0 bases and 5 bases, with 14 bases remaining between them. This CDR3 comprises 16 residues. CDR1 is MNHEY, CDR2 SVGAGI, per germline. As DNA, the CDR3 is TGTGCCAGCAGTTACTCGCGGGGATCCTCTAACAATGAGCAGTTCTTC. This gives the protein CASSYSRGSSNNEQFF.

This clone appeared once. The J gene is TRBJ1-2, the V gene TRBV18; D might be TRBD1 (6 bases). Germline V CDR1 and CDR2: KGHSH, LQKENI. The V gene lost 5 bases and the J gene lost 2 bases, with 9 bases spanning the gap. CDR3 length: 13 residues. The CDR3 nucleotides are TGTGCCAGCTCAATGGGGGCCAACTATGGCTACACCTTC. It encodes CASSMGANYGYTF.

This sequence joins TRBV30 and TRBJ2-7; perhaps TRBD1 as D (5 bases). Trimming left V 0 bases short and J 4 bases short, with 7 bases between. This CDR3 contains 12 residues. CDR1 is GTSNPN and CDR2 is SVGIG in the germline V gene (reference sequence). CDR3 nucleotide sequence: TGTGCCTGGAGTGTCCAGGGATACGAGCAGTACTTC. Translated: CAWSVQGYEQYF.

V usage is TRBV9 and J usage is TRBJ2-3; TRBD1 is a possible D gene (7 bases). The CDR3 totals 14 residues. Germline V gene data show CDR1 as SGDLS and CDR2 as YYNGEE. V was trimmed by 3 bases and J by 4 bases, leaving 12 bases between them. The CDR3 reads CASSGGTAADTQYF. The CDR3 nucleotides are TGTGCCAGCAGCGGCGGGACAGCGGCAGATACGCAGTATTTT. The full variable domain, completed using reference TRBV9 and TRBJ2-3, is DSGVTQTPKHLITATGQRVTLRCSPRSGDLSVYWYQQSLDQGLQFLIQYYNGEERAKGNILERFSAQQFPDLHSELNLSSLELGDSALYFCASSGGTAADTQYFGPGTRLTVL.

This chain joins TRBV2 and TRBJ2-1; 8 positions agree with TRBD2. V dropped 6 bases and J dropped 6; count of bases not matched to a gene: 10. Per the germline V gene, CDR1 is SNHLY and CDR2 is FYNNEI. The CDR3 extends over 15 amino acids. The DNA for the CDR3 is TGTGCCAGCAGCCCAGGTGCCCGGGGGGGCAATGAGCAGTTCTTC. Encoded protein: CASSPGARGGNEQFF.

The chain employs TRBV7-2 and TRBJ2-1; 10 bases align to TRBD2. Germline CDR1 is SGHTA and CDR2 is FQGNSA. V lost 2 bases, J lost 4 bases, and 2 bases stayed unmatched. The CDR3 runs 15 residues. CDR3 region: CASSLRAGGYNEQFF. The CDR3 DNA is TGTGCCAGCAGCTTACGAGCGGGGGGGTACAATGAGCAGTTCTTC.

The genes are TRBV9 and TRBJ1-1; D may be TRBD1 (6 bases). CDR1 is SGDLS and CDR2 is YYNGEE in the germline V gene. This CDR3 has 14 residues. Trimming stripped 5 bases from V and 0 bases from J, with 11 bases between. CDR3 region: CASSPGQLNTEAFF. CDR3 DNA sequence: TGTGCCAGCAGTCCCGGACAGTTGAACACTGAAGCTTTCTTT.

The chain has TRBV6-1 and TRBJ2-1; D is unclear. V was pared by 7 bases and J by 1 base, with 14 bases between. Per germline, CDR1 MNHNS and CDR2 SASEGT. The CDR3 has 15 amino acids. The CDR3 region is CASNPAGTSYNEQFF. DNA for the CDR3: TGTGCCAGCAACCCGGCAGGAACTTCCTACAATGAGCAGTTCTTC.